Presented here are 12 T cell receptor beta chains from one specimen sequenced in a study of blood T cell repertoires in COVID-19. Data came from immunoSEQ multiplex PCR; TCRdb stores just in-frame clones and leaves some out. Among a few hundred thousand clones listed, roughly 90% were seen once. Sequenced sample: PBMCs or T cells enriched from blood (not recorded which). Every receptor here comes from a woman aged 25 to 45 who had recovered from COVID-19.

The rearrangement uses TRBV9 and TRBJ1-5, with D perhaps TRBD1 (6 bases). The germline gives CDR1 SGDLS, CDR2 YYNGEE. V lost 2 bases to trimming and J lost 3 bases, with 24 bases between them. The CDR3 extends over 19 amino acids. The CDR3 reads CASSVSGGEGGWLNQPQHF. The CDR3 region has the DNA TGTGCCAGCAGCGTCTCGGGGGGCGAAGGGGGTTGGCTCAATCAGCCCCAGCATTTT.

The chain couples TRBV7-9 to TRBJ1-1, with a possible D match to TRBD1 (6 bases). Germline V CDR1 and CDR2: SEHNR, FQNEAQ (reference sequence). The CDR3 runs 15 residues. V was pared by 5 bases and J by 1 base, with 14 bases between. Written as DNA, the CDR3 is TGTGCCAGCAGCCTCCCCCCAGGGGAGAACACTGAAGCTTTCTTT. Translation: CASSLPPGENTEAFF.

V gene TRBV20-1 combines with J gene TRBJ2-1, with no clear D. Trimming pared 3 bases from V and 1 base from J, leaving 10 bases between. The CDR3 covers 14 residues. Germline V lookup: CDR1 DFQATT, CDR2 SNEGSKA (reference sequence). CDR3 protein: CSASVPPSYNEQFF. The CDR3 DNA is TGCAGTGCTAGTGTCCCCCCGTCCTACAATGAGCAGTTCTTC.

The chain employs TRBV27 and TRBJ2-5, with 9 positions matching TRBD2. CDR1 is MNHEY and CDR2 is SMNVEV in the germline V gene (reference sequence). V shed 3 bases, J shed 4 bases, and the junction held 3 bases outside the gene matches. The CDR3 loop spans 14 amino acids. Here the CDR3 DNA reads TGTGCCAGCAGTTTCCTAGCGGGATTAGAGACCCAGTACTTC. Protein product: CASSFLAGLETQYF.

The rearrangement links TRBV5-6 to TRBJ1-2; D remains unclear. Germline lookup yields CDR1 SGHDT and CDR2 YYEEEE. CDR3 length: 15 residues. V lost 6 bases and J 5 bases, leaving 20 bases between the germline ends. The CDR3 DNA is TGTGCCAGCACCAAAGTAGAGGGAGTTTGGTATGGCTACACCTTC. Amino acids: CASTKVEGVWYGYTF.

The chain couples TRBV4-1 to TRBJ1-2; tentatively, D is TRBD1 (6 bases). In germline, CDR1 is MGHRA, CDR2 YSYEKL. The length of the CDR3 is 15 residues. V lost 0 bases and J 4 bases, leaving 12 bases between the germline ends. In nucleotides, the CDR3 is TGCGCCAGCAGCCAAGACTGGCAAGGGGGCTATGGCTACACCTTC. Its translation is CASSQDWQGGYGYTF.

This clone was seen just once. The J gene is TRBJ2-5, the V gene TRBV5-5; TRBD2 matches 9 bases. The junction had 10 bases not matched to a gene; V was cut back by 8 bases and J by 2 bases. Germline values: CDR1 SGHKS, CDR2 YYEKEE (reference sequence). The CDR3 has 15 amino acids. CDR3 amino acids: CASWETSGIQETQYF. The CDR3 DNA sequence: TGTGCCAGTTGGGAGACTAGCGGAATACAAGAGACCCAGTACTTC.

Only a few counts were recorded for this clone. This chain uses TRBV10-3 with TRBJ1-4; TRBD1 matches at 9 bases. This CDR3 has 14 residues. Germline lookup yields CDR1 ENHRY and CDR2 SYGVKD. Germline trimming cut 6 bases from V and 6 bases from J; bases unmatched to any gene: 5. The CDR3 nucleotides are TGTGCCATCAGCTCGGGACAGGGAGATGAAAAACTGTTTTTT. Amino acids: CAISSGQGDEKLFF.

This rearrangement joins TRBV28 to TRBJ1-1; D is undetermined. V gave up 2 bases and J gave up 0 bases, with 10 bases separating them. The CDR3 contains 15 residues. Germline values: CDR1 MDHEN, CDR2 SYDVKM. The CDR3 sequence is CASSLGGQMNTEAFF. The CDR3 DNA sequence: TGTGCCAGCAGTTTAGGTGGGCAAATGAACACTGAAGCTTTCTTT.

The CDR3 sequence: CASSLTGTSNEQFF. For the CDR3, the DNA is TGTGCCAGCAGCTTGACCGGGACTAGCAATGAGCAGTTCTTC. The V gene is TRBV5-6, the J gene TRBJ2-1; TRBD2 agrees at 8 bases. Per the germline V gene, CDR1 is SGHDT and CDR2 is YYEEEE. The length of the CDR3 is 14 residues. The J segment lost 6 bases and the V segment lost 1 base, leaving 3 bases of the junction unmatched.

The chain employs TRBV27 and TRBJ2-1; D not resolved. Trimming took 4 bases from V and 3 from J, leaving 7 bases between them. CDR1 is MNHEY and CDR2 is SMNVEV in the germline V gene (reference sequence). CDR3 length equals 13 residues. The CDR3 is CASSWQNYNEQFF. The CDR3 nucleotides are TGTGCCAGCAGTTGGCAGAACTACAATGAGCAGTTCTTC.

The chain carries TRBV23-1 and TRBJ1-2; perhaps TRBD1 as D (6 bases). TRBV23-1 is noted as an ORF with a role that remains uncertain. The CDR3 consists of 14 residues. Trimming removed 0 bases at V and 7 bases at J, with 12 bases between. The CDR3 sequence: CASSQSVQGIGYTF. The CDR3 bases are TGCGCCAGCAGTCAATCTGTACAGGGAATTGGCTACACCTTC.